This T cell receptor beta chain was obtained from a study of T cells after yellow fever vaccination. Study context: The authors prepared low-cell-number fractions using SMART-Seq v4 Ultra Low Input.

This clonotype has a handful of counts. The antigen remains unidentified. The V and J ends lost 5 bases and 8 bases, in that order; junction bases with no gene match: 13. CDR1 is DFQATT, CDR2 SNEGSKA, per germline (reference sequence). The CDR3 is 14 amino acids. Study results and limitations: Most clones from primary vaccination resurfaced after the booster (approximately 97% CD4, more than 75% CD8).

TCRdb re-called the 5' RACE reads through MiXCR, storing one row per CDR3 protein. The sample records 100,000 to 150,000 distinct CDR3 sequences, approximately 7% being singletons. The clonotype was recovered from a man aged 18 to 30 who received the YFV17D yellow fever vaccine. This rearrangement joins TRBV20-1 to TRBJ1-2; 8 positions match TRBD1. The sample here was CD4+ T cells sorted from PBMCs, taken approximately 11 days after the first yellow fever vaccination. CDR3 nucleotide sequence: TGCAGTGCTTATTTGGACAGGGCAAGAGGGGGCTACACCTTC. As protein: CSAYLDRARGGYTF.